These T cell receptor beta chains were read from a single sample in a study of T cells in Graves' hyperthyroidism and ophthalmopathy. TCRdb ran MiXCR on the multiplex PCR reads and lists one entry per CDR3 protein. Here the sample spans 550,000 to 600,000 distinct CDR3 sequences, 13% to 15% being singletons. Sequences were obtained from blood. The receptors here all came from a woman between 18 and 29 years old with Graves' ophthalmopathy. The CDR3 runs from the conserved cysteine through the conserved F or W. Fields, in order: CDR3 length, J gene, D gene, V gene, clone size, CDR3 protein, CDR3 DNA. A D gene is named only where the DNA matches it firmly. The listing skips clone size in some rows; elsewhere it reads once, few, many or a size class.

15 TRBJ2-3 TRBD1 TRBV5-1 NA CASSLGTGWTDTQYF TGCGCCAGCAGCTTGGGGACAGGGTGGACAGATACGCAGTATTTT
14 TRBJ2-3 NA TRBV2 many CASSAVGNADTQYF TGTGCCAGCAGTGCTGTCGGGAACGCAGATACGCAGTATTTT
17 TRBJ2-3 TRBD2 TRBV13 NA CASSGEKPSGSTDTQYF TGTGCCAGCAGCGGAGAAAAGCCTAGCGGTAGCACAGATACGCAGTATTTT
10 TRBJ1-1 NA TRBV7-9 many CASSLAEAFF TGTGCCAGCAGCCTTGCTGAAGCTTTCTTT
16 TRBJ2-3 NA TRBV20-1 many CSARGDDPLGTDTQYF TGCAGTGCTAGAGGGGACGATCCTTTGGGCACAGATACGCAGTATTTT
16 TRBJ2-2 NA TRBV5-6 NA CASSASPLGGPGELFF TGTGCCAGCAGCGCCTCTCCTCTCGGGGGGCCCGGGGAGCTGTTTTTT
15 TRBJ2-7 NA TRBV7-9 many CASSPKGTYTYEQYF TGTGCCAGCAGCCCCAAGGGGACCTACACCTACGAGCAGTACTTC
16 TRBJ1-2 TRBD1 TRBV28 NA CASSFSGPTGGYGYTF TGTGCCAGCAGTTTCAGCGGACCGACAGGGGGCTATGGCTACACCTTC
16 TRBJ2-2 NA TRBV12-3/TRBV12-4 many CASTPRGTANTGELFF TGTGCCAGCACCCCCCGGGGGACAGCCAACACCGGGGAGCTGTTTTTT
17 TRBJ2-1 TRBD2 TRBV19 many CASSPRGLAGVRNEQFF TGTGCCAGTAGTCCCCGAGGACTAGCGGGAGTGCGGAATGAGCAGTTCTTC
14 TRBJ2-5 NA TRBV28 many CASSLWVGTETQYF TGTGCCAGCAGTTTATGGGTAGGAACGGAGACCCAGTACTTC
14 TRBJ2-2 NA TRBV5-1 many CASSFSAGTGELFF TGCGCCAGCAGCTTCTCTGCGGGCACCGGGGAGCTGTTTTTT
17 TRBJ2-3 TRBD2 TRBV30 many CAWSSLRTSGSSDTQYF TGTGCCTGGAGCAGCCTCCGGACTAGCGGGAGTTCAGATACGCAGTATTTT
16 TRBJ1-2 TRBD1 TRBV2 many CASTRQGRVGSYGYTF TGTGCCAGCACCCGACAGGGGAGGGTTGGTTCCTATGGCTACACCTTC
11 TRBJ2-1 NA TRBV2 many CASIGRQEQFF TGTGCCAGCATCGGGCGTCAGGAGCAGTTCTTC
12 TRBJ2-7 NA TRBV28 many CASSLLGYEQYF TGTGCCAGCAGCCTACTTGGCTACGAGCAGTACTTC
14 TRBJ2-5 NA TRBV9 NA CASSVESGRETQYF TGTGCCAGCAGCGTAGAATCAGGGAGAGAGACCCAGTACTTC
15 TRBJ1-5 NA TRBV28 many CASSLPASSNQPQHF TGTGCCAGCAGTTTACCGGCTTCAAGCAATCAGCCCCAGCATTTT
13 TRBJ1-1 NA TRBV12-3/TRBV12-4 NA CVSSLGRNTEAFF TGTGTCAGCAGCCTTGGACGGAACACTGAAGCTTTCTTT
12 TRBJ2-7 NA TRBV10-3 many CAISESRGEKYF TGTGCCATCAGTGAGTCGAGGGGGGAGAAGTACTTC
19 TRBJ2-7 NA TRBV12-5 NA CARGGGGRSLGGNIYEQYF TGTGCTAGGGGAGGAGGGGGCAGAAGTTTAGGAGGGAATATCTACGAGCAGTACTTC
12 TRBJ1-4 NA TRBV11-3 NA CASSLTAEKLFF TGCGCCAGCAGCCTAACAGCCGAAAAACTGTTTTTT
11 TRBJ2-7 NA TRBV6-2/TRBV6-3 many CASSEPSEQYF TGTGCCAGCAGCGAGCCCTCCGAGCAGTACTTC
16 TRBJ2-1 TRBD2 TRBV20-1 many CSARSGGRAPYNEQFF TGCAGTGCTAGAAGTGGCGGGAGGGCCCCCTACAATGAGCAGTTCTTC
16 TRBJ1-1 TRBD1 TRBV24-1 NA CATSETGTDHNTEAFF TGTGCCACCAGTGAAACCGGGACAGACCATAACACTGAAGCTTTCTTT